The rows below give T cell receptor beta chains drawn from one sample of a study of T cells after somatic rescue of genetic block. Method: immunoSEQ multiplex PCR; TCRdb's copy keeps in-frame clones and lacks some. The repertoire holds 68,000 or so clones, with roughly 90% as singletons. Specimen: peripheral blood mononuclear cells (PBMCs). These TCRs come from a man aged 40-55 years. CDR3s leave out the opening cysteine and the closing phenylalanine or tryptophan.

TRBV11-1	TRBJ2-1	ASSLPNVHNEQF
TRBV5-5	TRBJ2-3	ASSPDGGTQY
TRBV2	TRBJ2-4	ASSEEAGVRAKNIQY
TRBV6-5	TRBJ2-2	ASSYYQGRGGELF
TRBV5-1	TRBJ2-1	ASSLGAGGNIEQF
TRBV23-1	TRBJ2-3	ASSQSSRLPWAAQY
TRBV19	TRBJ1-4	ASSIIGTGHEKLF
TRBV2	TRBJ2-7	ASRGQGASYEQY
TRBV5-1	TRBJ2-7	ASSLGTYYEQY
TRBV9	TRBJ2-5	ASSYGDLETQY
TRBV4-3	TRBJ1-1	ASSQNLLDRMNTEAF
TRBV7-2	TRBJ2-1	ASSSAGTGANEQF
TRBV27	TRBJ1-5	ASSLSAGPNQPQH
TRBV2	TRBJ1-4	ASRRGVADEKLF
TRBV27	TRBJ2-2	ASSWDTGELF
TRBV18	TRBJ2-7	ASSPVWGPTYEQY
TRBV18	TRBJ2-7	ASSPPLGQGGSYEQY
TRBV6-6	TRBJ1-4	ASSGMGPEGEKLF
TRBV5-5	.	ASSLQVLSDEQY
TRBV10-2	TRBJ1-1	ASSDREVGGTEAF
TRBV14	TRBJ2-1	ASSPTGTTNVQF
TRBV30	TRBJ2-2	AWSEGGELF
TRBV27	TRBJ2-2	ASQGMANVGELF
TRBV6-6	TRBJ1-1	ASRDRGRGFGFEAF
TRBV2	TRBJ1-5	ASSGGDRVPGQPQH